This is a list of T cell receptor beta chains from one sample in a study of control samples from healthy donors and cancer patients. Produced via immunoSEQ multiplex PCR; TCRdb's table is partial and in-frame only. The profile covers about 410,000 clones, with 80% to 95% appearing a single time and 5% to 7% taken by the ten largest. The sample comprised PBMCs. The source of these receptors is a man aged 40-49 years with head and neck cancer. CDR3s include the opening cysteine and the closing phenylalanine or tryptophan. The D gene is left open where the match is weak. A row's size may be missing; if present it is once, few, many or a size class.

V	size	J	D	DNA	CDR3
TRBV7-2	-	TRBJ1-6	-	TGTGCCAGCAGCTTAGCGGCCGGGACCGGAGATAGAGGGACCCTCCACTTT	CASSLAAGTGDRGTLHF
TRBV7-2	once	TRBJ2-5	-	TGTGCCAGCAGCTTAGTTTTACAAGAGACCCAGTACTTC	CASSLVLQETQYF
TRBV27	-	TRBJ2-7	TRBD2	TGTGCCAGCAGCTCGTTCAGCGGGAACTCCTACGAGCAGTACTTC	CASSSFSGNSYEQYF
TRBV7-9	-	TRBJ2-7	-	TGTGCCAGCAGCTTATCGGGGGTCCACGAGCAGTACTTC	CASSLSGVHEQYF
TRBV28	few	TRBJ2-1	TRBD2	TGTGCCAGCAGTCATGGACTAGCGGTGGGGGGGAGTCCCTACAATGAGCAGTTCTTC	CASSHGLAVGGSPYNEQFF
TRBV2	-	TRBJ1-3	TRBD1	TGTGCCAGCAGCCCGGGACAGGGGGCAATCTCTGGAAACACCATATATTTT	CASSPGQGAISGNTIYF
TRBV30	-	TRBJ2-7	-	TGTGCCTGGAGTCTCCTCACCTACGAGCAGTACTTC	CAWSLLTYEQYF
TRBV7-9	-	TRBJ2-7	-	TGTGCCAGCAGCTTAGTCTCTACAGGGCCTTCCTACGAGCAGTACTTC	CASSLVSTGPSYEQYF
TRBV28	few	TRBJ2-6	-	TGTGCCAGCAGTCCTTATATCTCTGGGGCCAACGTCCTGACTTTC	CASSPYISGANVLTF
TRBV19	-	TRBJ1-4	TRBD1	TGTGCCAGTAGTCCCCCGGGGGCACAGGGGGCAAATGAAAAACTGTTTTTT	CASSPPGAQGANEKLFF
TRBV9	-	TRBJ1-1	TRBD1	TGTGCCAGCCAACGCGGACAGGGGGCGTCTGAAGCTTTCTTT	CASQRGQGASEAFF
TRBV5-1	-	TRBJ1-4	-	TGCGCCAGCAGCCTGGGGACTACGGTGGGGGGTGAAAAACTGTTTTTT	CASSLGTTVGGEKLFF
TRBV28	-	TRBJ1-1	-	TGTGCCATCGTGCAAGCAGGGGACACTGAAGCTTTCTTT	CAIVQAGDTEAFF
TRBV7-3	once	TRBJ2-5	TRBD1	TGTGCCAGCAGCGCCCAGGGGGCCGGGACCCAGTACTTC	CASSAQGAGTQYF
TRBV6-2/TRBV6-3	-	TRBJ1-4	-	TGTGCCAGCAGTTACTCGGTATTCGGCGAAAAACTGTTTTTT	CASSYSVFGEKLFF
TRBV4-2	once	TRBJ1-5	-	TGTGCCAGCAGCCAAGAAAATAGCAATCAGCCCCAGCATTTT	CASSQENSNQPQHF
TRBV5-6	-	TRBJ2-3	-	TGTGCCAGCGGACCCGGGACCACGGGGACAGATACGCAGTATTTT	CASGPGTTGTDTQYF
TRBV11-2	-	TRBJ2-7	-	TGTGCCAGCAGCGCCCGGACTACTTTTTCCTACGAGCAGTACTTC	CASSARTTFSYEQYF
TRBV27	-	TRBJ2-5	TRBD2	TGTGCCAGCAGTTCCCGGACTAGCCTCCAAGAGACCCAGTACTTC	CASSSRTSLQETQYF
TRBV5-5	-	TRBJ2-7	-	TGTGCCAGCAGCGGAGGGGGACAGAGCCTCTACGAGCAGTACTTC	CASSGGGQSLYEQYF
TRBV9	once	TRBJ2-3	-	TGTGCCAGCAGCGTAGGTCACACAGATACGCAGTATTTT	CASSVGHTDTQYF
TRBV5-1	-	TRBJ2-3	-	TGCGCCAGCAGCCTGGGAGTTTCGGATACGCAGTATTTT	CASSLGVSDTQYF
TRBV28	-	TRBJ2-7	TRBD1	TGTGCCAGCAGTTCGGACAGGGGGCACGACGAGCAGTACTTC	CASSSDRGHDEQYF
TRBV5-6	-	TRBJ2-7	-	TGTGCCAGCAGCTTCGGGACGGAACCGGGCCTCCCTTGGTCCTACGAGCAGTACTTC	CASSFGTEPGLPWSYEQYF
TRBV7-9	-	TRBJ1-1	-	TGTGCCAGCACCCCCCTGGTGGCTTTCTTT	CASTPLVAFF
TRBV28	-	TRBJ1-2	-	TGTGCCAGCAGATTACCAACGCGAAATGGCTACACCTTC	CASRLPTRNGYTF
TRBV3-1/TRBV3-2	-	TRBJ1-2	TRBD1	TGTGCCAGCAGCCAAGATATAGGACAGGGCGGCTACACCTTC	CASSQDIGQGGYTF
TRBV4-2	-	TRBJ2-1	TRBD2	TGTGCCAGCACCCAAGTACTAGCGGGAGAAGGAAATGAGCAGTTCTTC	CASTQVLAGEGNEQFF
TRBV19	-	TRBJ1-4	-	TGTGCCAGTAGTATATTACGGGATGAAAAACTGTTTTTT	CASSILRDEKLFF
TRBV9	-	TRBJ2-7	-	TGTGCCAGCAGCGTAGAATCGATCGGGGAGCAGTACTTC	CASSVESIGEQYF
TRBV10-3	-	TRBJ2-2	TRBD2	TGTGCCATCAGTGAGACAGGACTAGCGGGAGGGGAAACCGGGGAGCTGTTTTTT	CAISETGLAGGETGELFF
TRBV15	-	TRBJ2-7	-	TGTGCCACTACAGGGAGGAAAAACGAGCAGTACTTC	CATTGRKNEQYF
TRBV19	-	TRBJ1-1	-	TGTGCCAGTAGTATAGGGACGACGGAAGGAAGGGCTTTCTTT	CASSIGTTEGRAFF